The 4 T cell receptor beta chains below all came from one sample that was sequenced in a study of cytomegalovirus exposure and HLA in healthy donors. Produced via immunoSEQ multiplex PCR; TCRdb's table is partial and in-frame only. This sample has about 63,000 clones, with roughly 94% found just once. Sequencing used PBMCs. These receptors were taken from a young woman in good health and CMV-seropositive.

CDR3 sequence reads: CASSQPKDGPGVGGYTF. CDR3 DNA sequence: TGCGCCAGCAGCCAACCAAAGGACGGACCCGGGGTCGGTGGCTACACCTTC. The chain carries TRBV4-3 and TRBJ1-2; D remains ambiguous. Germline values: CDR1 LGHNA, CDR2 YSLEER. The CDR3 covers 17 residues. Trimming pared 2 bases from V and 7 bases from J, leaving 23 bases between.

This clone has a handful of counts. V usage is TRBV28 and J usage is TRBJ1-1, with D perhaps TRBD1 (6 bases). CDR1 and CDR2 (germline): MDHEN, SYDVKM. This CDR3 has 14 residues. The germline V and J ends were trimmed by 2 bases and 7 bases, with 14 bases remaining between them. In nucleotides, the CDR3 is TGTGCCAGCAGTTTACCCGCAGGGGCGGGTGAAGCTTTCTTT. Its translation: CASSLPAGAGEAFF.

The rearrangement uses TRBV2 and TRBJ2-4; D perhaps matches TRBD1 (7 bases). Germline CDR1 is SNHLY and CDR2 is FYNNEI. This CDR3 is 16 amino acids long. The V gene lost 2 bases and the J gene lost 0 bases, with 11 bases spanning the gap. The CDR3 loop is CASSEPGGIAKNIQYF. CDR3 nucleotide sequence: TGTGCCAGCAGTGAACCAGGGGGGATAGCCAAAAACATTCAGTACTTC.

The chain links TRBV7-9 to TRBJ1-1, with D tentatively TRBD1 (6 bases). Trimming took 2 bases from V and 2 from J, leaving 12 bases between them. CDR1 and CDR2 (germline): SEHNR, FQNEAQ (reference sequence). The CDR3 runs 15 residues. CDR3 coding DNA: TGTGCCAGCAGCTTACCGGGACATTACAACACTGAAGCTTTCTTT. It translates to CASSLPGHYNTEAFF.